This TCR beta chain is from a study of OX40 agonist ivuxolimab in advanced cancers. Whole-study context: Patients received the agonistic anti-OX40 (CD134) antibody ivuxolimab.

Autoimmune disease history or systemic immunosuppression disqualified patients. V was shortened by 4 bases and J by 5 bases, with 8 bases between the two germline ends. Germline V lookup: CDR1 ENHRY, CDR2 SYGVKD. The CDR3 is made up of 12 amino acids. The data were produced by immunoSEQ multiplex PCR, yet TCRdb's version contains in-frame clones alone and is incomplete. Among under 85,000 clones, 70% to 90% were seen once, and the ten largest hold around 0.5%. The sequencing used CD4+ or CD8+ T cells sorted from blood, collected in a trial of the OX40 agonist ivuxolimab. The chain carries TRBV10-3 and TRBJ1-2, with a possible D match to TRBD1 (5 bases). The sequence was collected from an adult with an advanced solid tumor such as melanoma, head and neck, liver or kidney cancer. The CDR3 sequence is CAISGEGYGYTF. The CDR3 DNA sequence: TGTGCCATCAGTGGGGAGGGGTATGGCTACACCTTC.